The text below deals with one TCR beta chain. Its specificity is not known. These data come from a study of post-analysis software for immune sequencing data. In the study overall: The courses of disease that were included comprised relapsing-remitting, secondary progressive and progressive-relapsing multiple sclerosis.

Findings and limits, study-wide: Relative to controls, patients had a few TRBV segments at higher frequency, with TRBV5-6, TRBV5-1 and TRBV20-1 among these. Significantly decreased normalized Chao1 diversity was recorded for multiple sclerosis patients relative to controls. Pronounced co-clustering by F measure was evident among identically batched samples.

CDR3 length equals 14 residues. Between the trimmed V and J ends, which lost 3 bases and 0 bases, there was a span of 7 bases. Germline-derived CDR1 and CDR2 are SGHRS and YFSETQ. cDNA libraries of TCR beta carried unique molecular identifiers. When roughly 0.9 to 10 million T cells were used, they gave about 490,000 cDNA molecules. TCRdb recomputed calls from the PCR reads with MiXCR, one row per CDR3 protein. The sample has over 700,000 distinct CDR3 sequences; just under 30% are singletons. The sequence was obtained from a girl aged 10 to 17 with multiple sclerosis. Sequenced: blood. The genes are TRBV5-1 and TRBJ2-4; no firm D call. The CDR3 spells CASSWELAKNIQYF. The DNA of the CDR3 is TGCGCCAGCAGCTGGGAATTAGCCAAAAACATTCAGTACTTC.